Listed below are T cell receptor beta chains from one sample, sequenced in a study of blood T cell repertoires in COVID-19. The repertoire was sequenced with immunoSEQ multiplex PCR; TCRdb's copy has only in-frame clones and lacks some. The data contain roughly 34,000 clones, around 75% of them seen just once; the ten biggest clones take up around 15%. The sequencing input was peripheral blood. The source is a man at least 80 years old with active or convalescent COVID-19. Each CDR3 is given with its conserved first and last residue. D genes are given only for firm matches. Only some rows state a clone size, as once, few, many or a class for expanded clones.

V gene	clone size	D gene	J gene	CDR3 length	CDR3 protein	CDR3 DNA
TRBV19	NA	NA	TRBJ2-7	13	CASSIGHLYEQYF	TGTGCCAGTAGTATAGGACACCTTTACGAGCAGTACTTC
TRBV6-5	NA	TRBD2	TRBJ2-7	15	CASSYRGRLGYEQYF	TGTGCCAGCAGTTACCGCGGGAGACTCGGCTACGAGCAGTACTTC
TRBV15	NA	NA	TRBJ1-4	14	CATSSVRGGEKLFF	TGTGCCACCAGCAGTGTTCGCGGGGGTGAAAAACTGTTTTTT
TRBV27	NA	NA	TRBJ2-7	12	CASRGVSYEQYF	TGTGCCAGCAGAGGGGTATCCTACGAGCAGTACTTC
TRBV11-3	NA	TRBD1	TRBJ2-7	15	CASSSAGTGDYEQYF	TGTGCCAGCAGCTCCGCGGGGACAGGGGACTACGAGCAGTACTTC
TRBV18	NA	TRBD1	TRBJ2-1	17	CASSPLIGQGAINEQFF	TGTGCCAGCTCACCATTAATCGGACAGGGGGCGATCAATGAGCAGTTCTTC
TRBV7-6	few	NA	TRBJ1-2	14	CASSPRTDAYGYTF	TGTGCCAGCAGCCCGCGGACAGACGCCTATGGCTACACCTTC
TRBV10-2	NA	NA	TRBJ1-1	11	CASRQGPEAFF	TGCGCCAGCAGACAGGGCCCTGAAGCTTTCTTT
TRBV18	NA	NA	TRBJ1-4	17	CASSPGLVGLTNEKLFF	TGTGCCAGCTCACCTGGACTGGTCGGGCTCACTAATGAAAAACTGTTTTTT
TRBV6-5	once	NA	TRBJ1-3	15	CASRAADYSGNTIYF	TGTGCCAGCAGAGCCGCCGATTACTCTGGAAACACCATATATTTT
TRBV4-1	many	NA	TRBJ1-4	15	CASSQGVGLGEKLFF	TGCGCCAGCAGCCAAGGTGTGGGACTCGGGGAAAAACTGTTTTTT
TRBV5-6	NA	NA	TRBJ1-4	16	CASSFGRGSANEKLFF	TGTGCCAGCAGCTTCGGGAGGGGGTCTGCTAATGAAAAACTGTTTTTT
TRBV25-1	NA	TRBD1	TRBJ2-1	16	CASSDSDRAINNEQFF	TGTGCCAGCAGTGACTCGGACAGGGCAATAAACAATGAGCAGTTCTTC
TRBV5-1	NA	TRBD2	TRBJ2-2	16	CASSLIAGGNTGELFF	TGCGCCAGCAGCCTGATAGCGGGGGGGAACACCGGGGAGCTGTTTTTT
TRBV5-1	NA	TRBD1	TRBJ2-3	13	CASRTGGTDTQYF	TGCGCCAGTAGGACAGGGGGCACAGATACGCAGTATTTT
TRBV4-2	few	NA	TRBJ1-5	15	CASNLDRNSNQPQHF	TGTGCCAGCAATTTGGACAGAAATAGCAATCAGCCCCAGCATTTT
TRBV4-2	NA	TRBD1	TRBJ1-6	17	CASSHVQGPKSNSPLHF	TGTGCCAGCAGCCATGTACAGGGGCCAAAAAGCAATTCACCCCTCCACTTT
TRBV11-2	once	NA	TRBJ1-3	17	CASSTRVGGSLGNTIYF	TGTGCCAGCAGCACCCGAGTGGGGGGATCTCTTGGAAACACCATATATTTT
TRBV7-6	NA	NA	TRBJ1-5	13	CASSLDRDQPQHF	TGTGCCAGCAGCTTAGACAGGGATCAGCCCCAGCATTTT
TRBV28	once	TRBD2	TRBJ2-7	17	CASSPLYPGGDSYEQYF	TGTGCCAGCAGCCCTCTCTATCCGGGAGGGGACTCCTACGAGCAGTACTTC
TRBV7-2	NA	NA	TRBJ2-7	14	CASSLGGLSYEQYF	TGTGCCAGCAGCTTAGGGGGCCTCTCCTACGAGCAGTACTTC
TRBV12-3/TRBV12-4	NA	NA	TRBJ1-2	13	CASSPQGNYGYTF	TGTGCCAGCAGTCCTCAGGGTAACTATGGCTACACCTTC
TRBV6-1	NA	NA	TRBJ1-4	18	CASSEPWQGTGFGEKLFF	TGTGCCAGCAGTGAGCCGTGGCAGGGTACCGGGTTTGGTGAAAAACTGTTTTTT
TRBV25-1	NA	NA	TRBJ1-3	17	CASSRAFGGKSGNTIYF	TGTGCCAGCAGCCGAGCCTTTGGAGGGAAAAGCGGAAACACCATATATTTT
TRBV28	NA	TRBD1	TRBJ1-2	14	CASRPGQGSYGYTF	TGTGCCAGCAGACCGGGACAGGGGTCCTATGGCTACACCTTC
TRBV5-6	NA	NA	TRBJ2-2	17	CASSLIIVHPITGELFF	TGTGCCAGCAGCTTGATTATTGTACACCCGATCACCGGGGAGCTGTTTTTT
TRBV6-5	once	TRBD1	TRBJ1-2	13	CASRVDRGNGYTF	TGTGCCAGCAGAGTGGACAGGGGAAATGGCTACACCTTC
TRBV30	NA	NA	TRBJ2-2	12	CAWSGSTGELFF	TGTGCCTGGAGCGGTTCCACCGGGGAGCTGTTTTTT
TRBV7-2	NA	NA	TRBJ2-3	13	CASSRRATDTQYF	TGTGCCAGCAGCCGGCGGGCGACAGATACGCAGTATTTT
TRBV10-3	NA	NA	TRBJ2-7	13	CAIKRTETYEQYF	TGTGCCATCAAACGGACAGAGACCTACGAGCAGTACTTC
TRBV10-3	NA	TRBD1	TRBJ2-1	15	CATQPDGTGALRRLF	TGTGCCACCCAGCCCGATGGGACAGGGGCTCTACGTCGACTCTTC
TRBV10-1	NA	TRBD1	TRBJ2-5	15	CASSGSGTAQETQYF	TGCGCCAGCAGTGGATCCGGGACAGCGCAAGAGACCCAGTACTTC
TRBV12-5	NA	NA	TRBJ2-1	17	CASGLGRALGSYNEQFF	TGTGCTAGTGGTTTGGGCAGGGCGTTGGGCTCCTACAATGAGCAGTTCTTC
TRBV27	NA	NA	TRBJ1-1	17	CASSPPVQGWGVTEAFF	TGTGCCAGCAGTCCCCCGGTCCAGGGTTGGGGGGTCACTGAAGCTTTCTTT
TRBV28	NA	TRBD2	TRBJ2-1	15	CASSPPGGSYNEQFF	TGTGCCAGCAGTCCGCCGGGGGGCTCCTACAATGAGCAGTTCTTC
TRBV7-9	NA	NA	TRBJ1-1	15	CASSLSQGSGTEAFF	TGTGCCAGCAGCTTATCGCAGGGGTCCGGCACTGAAGCTTTCTTT
TRBV7-9	NA	NA	TRBJ2-3	16	CASSLVRGFGTDTQYF	TGTGCCAGCAGCTTAGTCAGGGGCTTCGGCACAGATACGCAGTATTTT
TRBV10-3	NA	NA	TRBJ1-1	11	CAISQNTEAFF	TGTGCCATCAGCCAAAACACTGAAGCTTTCTTT
TRBV16	NA	NA	TRBJ1-2	18	CASSQSLRTGRANYGYTF	TGTGCCAGCAGCCAATCCCTTCGAACAGGGAGGGCTAACTATGGCTACACCTTC
TRBV7-9	NA	TRBD1	TRBJ2-7	14	CASRAGQGFHEQYF	TGTGCCAGCAGGGCGGGACAGGGATTCCACGAGCAGTACTTC
TRBV11-2	few	NA	TRBJ1-1	13	CASSQSGNTEAFF	TGTGCCAGCAGCCAATCAGGGAACACTGAAGCTTTCTTT
TRBV2	NA	TRBD1	TRBJ1-5	12	CASGTANQPQHF	TGTGCCAGTGGGACAGCAAATCAGCCCCAGCATTTT
TRBV28	NA	TRBD2	TRBJ2-1	19	CASSSNMGLAGLSYNEQFF	TGTGCCAGCAGTTCGAACATGGGACTAGCGGGATTGTCCTACAATGAGCAGTTCTTC
TRBV9	NA	NA	TRBJ2-5	17	CASSVGGVGGYQETQYF	TGTGCCAGCAGCGTAGGGGGAGTGGGAGGATACCAAGAGACCCAGTACTTC
TRBV11-2	NA	NA	TRBJ2-7	14	CASSPPLGAIEQYF	TGTGCCAGCAGCCCCCCATTAGGGGCTATTGAGCAGTACTTC
TRBV18	NA	NA	TRBJ1-1	13	CASSPPGGIEAFF	TGTGCCAGCTCACCACCGGGAGGGATAGAAGCTTTCTTT
TRBV10-3	NA	NA	TRBJ2-3	16	CAISERGAGRTDTQYF	TGTGCCATCAGTGAACGAGGAGCGGGCCGCACAGATACGCAGTATTTT
TRBV6-1	NA	NA	TRBJ1-3	15	CASSDTGTSGNTIYF	TGTGCCAGCAGTGACACAGGAACCTCTGGAAACACCATATATTTT
TRBV5-1	NA	TRBD1	TRBJ2-7	15	CASSLDPTGGYEQYF	TGCGCCAGCAGCTTGGATCCGACAGGGGGCTACGAGCAGTACTTC
TRBV6-1	NA	NA	TRBJ2-7	13	CASSEGGSYEQYF	TGTGCCAGCAGTGAAGGAGGGTCCTACGAGCAGTACTTC